The next 8 T cell receptor beta chains were all read from a single sample in a study of T cell responses to AZD1222 COVID-19 vaccine. Libraries were prepared by immunoSEQ multiplex PCR; TCRdb keeps only in-frame clonotypes and omits some of them. The data hold 90,000 to 120,000 clones, with 80% to 95% observed a single time. The material was peripheral blood, obtained 28 days after the second AZD1222 dose. The receptors were sampled from an adult who received the AZD1222 COVID-19 vaccine.

The chain employs TRBV9 and TRBJ2-2; 9 bases are shared with TRBD2. After removal of 0 bases from V and 7 bases from J, the junction contained 4 bases not matched to a gene. The CDR3 is 15 residues long. Germline V gene data show CDR1 as SGDLS and CDR2 as YYNGEE. As DNA, the CDR3 is TGTGCCAGCAGCGTAGAGGGACTAGCTGGCGGGGAGCTGTTTTTT. It encodes CASSVEGLAGGELFF.

This clone appeared once. The J gene is TRBJ2-7, the V gene TRBV12-3 or TRBV12-4; D tentatively fits TRBD1 or TRBD2 (7 bases each). Deletions cut 3 bases from V and 4 bases from J, with 10 bases between. This CDR3 contains 13 residues. CDR3 in DNA: TGTGCCAGCAGTTTCCAGGGGGGGTACGAGCAGTACTTC. Translated, it gives CASSFQGGYEQYF.

This chain's CDR3 is CASSLFYEQFF. The CDR3 DNA follows: TGTGCCAGCAGTTTATTCTATGAGCAGTTCTTC. V usage is TRBV28 and J usage is TRBJ2-1; D gene uncertain. In germline, CDR1 is MDHEN, CDR2 SYDVKM. The V end was cut by 1 base, the J end by 8 bases, with 3 bases between. There are 11 residues in the CDR3.

The CDR3 reads CSVGGVPGQGALANTEAFF. The CDR3 nucleotides are TGCAGCGTTGGCGGAGTCCCGGGACAGGGGGCCCTGGCGAACACTGAAGCTTTCTTT. The chain carries TRBV29-1 and TRBJ1-1, with TRBD1 matching 12 bases. Germline lookup yields CDR1 SQVTM and CDR2 ANQGSEA. This CDR3 comprises 19 residues. V lost 4 bases, J lost 1 base, and 16 bases stayed unmatched.

CDR3 sequence reads: CASRRQGSSYNEQFF. In nucleotides, the CDR3 is TGTGCCAGCAGGAGACAGGGAAGTTCCTACAATGAGCAGTTCTTC. The chain is built from TRBV6-5 and TRBJ2-1; 7 bases map to TRBD1. Germline assignment: CDR1 MNHEY and CDR2 SVGAGI. This CDR3 spans 15 amino acids. Unmatched junction bases numbered 6, after V lost 6 bases and J lost 1 base.

This sequence joins TRBV30 and TRBJ2-7; D is perhaps TRBD1 (6 bases). The CDR3 consists of 13 residues. Looked up from germline, CDR1 is GTSNPN and CDR2 is SVGIG (reference sequence). The germline V and J ends were trimmed by 3 bases and 3 bases, with 12 bases remaining between them. The CDR3 region is CAWRGLQGYEQYF. CDR3 DNA sequence: TGTGCCTGGAGGGGGTTACAGGGCTACGAGCAGTACTTC.

The rearrangement links TRBV28 to TRBJ1-1, with D possibly matching TRBD1 (6 bases). The V gene lost 5 bases and the J gene lost 5 bases, with 15 bases spanning the gap. CDR3 length: 14 residues. Germline loops: CDR1 MDHEN, CDR2 SYDVKM. CDR3 loop: CASSPGQKTTEAFF. The CDR3 nucleotides are TGTGCCAGCAGTCCGGGACAAAAAACGACTGAAGCTTTCTTT.

The gene calls are TRBV15 and TRBJ1-5, with unresolved D. V was shortened by 3 bases and J by 7 bases, with 7 bases between the two germline ends. Germline V lookup: CDR1 LNHNV, CDR2 YYDKDF (reference sequence). The CDR3 totals 12 residues. The chain's CDR3 is CATSRVEQPQHF. The CDR3 DNA reads TGTGCCACCAGCAGGGTAGAACAGCCCCAGCATTTT. The full variable domain, with the rest looked up from reference TRBV15 and TRBJ1-5, is DAMVIQNPRYQVTQFGKPVTLSCSQTLNHNVMYWYQQKSSQAPKLLFHYYDKDFNNEADTPDNFQSRRPNTSFCFLDIRSPGLGDTAMYLCATSRVEQPQHFGDGTRLSIL.